What follows are 5 T cell receptor beta chains derived from one specimen sequenced in a study of CXCR3-negative and CXCR3-positive naive CD8 T cells. Study results and limitations: More hydrophobic TRB CDR3s were found in CXCR3-positive naive cells than in CXCR3-negative naive cells.

The authors prepared UMI-labeled TRB cDNA libraries by 5' RACE. TCRdb reprocessed the 5' RACE reads, with one entry per CDR3 protein and no DNA. The sample table sets out fewer than 140,000 distinct CDR3 sequences. Antigen specificity for these receptors is unknown. Specimen: naive CXCR3+ CD8+ T cells from blood. Regarding subset: CD45RO-CCR7+CD27+CD95- naive CD8+ T cells expressing CXCR3 (TNR3+). Every receptor here comes from a human donor in good health. Some clones in this sample may be carry-over from other donors' samples.

The J gene is TRBJ2-7, the V gene TRBV5-1; without DNA, the TCRdb call of TRBD1 cannot be checked. This CDR3 has 14 amino acids. CDR1 and CDR2 (germline): SGHRS, YFSETQ. CDR3: CASSFGGVGYEQYF.

The rearrangement uses TRBV11-3 and TRBJ2-7; checking the TCRdb D call of TRBD1 is not possible without DNA. This CDR3 is built from 14 residues. Germline CDR1 is SGHNT and CDR2 is YENEEA. CDR3 loop: CASSSRDRMSGQYF. Filled out from reference TRBV11-3 and TRBJ2-7, the complete variable domain reads EAGVVQSPRYKIIEKKQPVAFWCNPISGHNTLYWYLQNLGQGPELLIRYENEEAVDDSQLPKDRFSAERLKGVDSTLKIQPAELGDSAVYLCASSSRDRMSGQYFGPGTRLTVT.

The CDR3: CASSYGHQGVDEQYF. This chain connects TRBV6-2 or TRBV6-3 to TRBJ2-7; with no DNA, the TCRdb D assignment of TRBD1 cannot be verified. The CDR3 covers 15 residues. CDR1 and CDR2 from the germline V gene are MNHEY and SVGEGT.

The CDR3 loop is CASSMFRDSPLGYTF. The J gene is TRBJ1-2, the V gene TRBV27; TCRdb designates TRBD1, a call that cannot be tested without DNA. This CDR3 has 15 residues. Germline CDR1 MNHEY, CDR2 SMNVEV (reference sequence).

The chain has TRBV20-1 and TRBJ2-3; TCRdb designates TRBD2, a call that cannot be tested without DNA. The CDR3 is 15 amino acids. The germline gives CDR1 DFQATT, CDR2 SNEGSKA (reference sequence). The CDR3 is CSARRLAGTTDTQYF.